This T cell receptor (beta chain) originates from a study of human T cells and chemical hapten exposure. Points from the study as a whole: The count of PT1 expanded TCRs correlated positively with patch test score.

Looked up from germline, CDR1 is KGHSH and CDR2 is LQKENI. The CDR3 is made up of 14 amino acids. TCRdb itself ran the RACE reads through MiXCR, one entry per CDR3 protein. The top ten clones hold 2% to 3% of a sample with just under 60,000 distinct CDR3 sequences, about an eighth of them seen once. In regard to this clonotype: Its antigen is as yet unknown. A junction end diverges from the germline sequence, so it may reflect a read error.

Documented time point: patch test 3, about 24 weeks after DPC sensitization. Treatment defined: therapeutic diphenylcyclopropenone sensitization with weekly scalp DPC. V and J are TRBV18 and TRBJ2-7; either TRBD1 or TRBD2 may supply D (7 bases each). This receptor was taken from a man under 40 with alopecia areata. Some clones in this sample may be carry-over from other donors' samples. The sequencing here drew on whole blood, taken in connection with sensitization to the hapten diphenylcyclopropenone (DPC). For the CDR3, the DNA is TGTGTCAGCTCACAGGGGACTACCTCCTACGAGCAGTACTTC. Its protein product is CVSSQGTTSYEQYF.